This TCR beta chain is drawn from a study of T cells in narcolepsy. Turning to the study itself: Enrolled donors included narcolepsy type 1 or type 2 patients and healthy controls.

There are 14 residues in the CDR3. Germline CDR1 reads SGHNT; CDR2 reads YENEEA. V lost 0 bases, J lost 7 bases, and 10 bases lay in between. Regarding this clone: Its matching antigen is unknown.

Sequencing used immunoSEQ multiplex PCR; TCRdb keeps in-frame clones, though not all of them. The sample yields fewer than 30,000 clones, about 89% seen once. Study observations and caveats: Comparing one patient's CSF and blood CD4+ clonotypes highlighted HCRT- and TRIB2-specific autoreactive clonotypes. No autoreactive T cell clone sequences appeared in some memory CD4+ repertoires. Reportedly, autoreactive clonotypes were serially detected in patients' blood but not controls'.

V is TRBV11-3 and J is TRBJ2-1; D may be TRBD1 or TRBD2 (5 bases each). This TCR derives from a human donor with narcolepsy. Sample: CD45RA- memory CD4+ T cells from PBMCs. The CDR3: CASSLDGTQNEQFF. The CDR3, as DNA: TGTGCCAGCAGCTTAGATGGGACCCAGAATGAGCAGTTCTTC.